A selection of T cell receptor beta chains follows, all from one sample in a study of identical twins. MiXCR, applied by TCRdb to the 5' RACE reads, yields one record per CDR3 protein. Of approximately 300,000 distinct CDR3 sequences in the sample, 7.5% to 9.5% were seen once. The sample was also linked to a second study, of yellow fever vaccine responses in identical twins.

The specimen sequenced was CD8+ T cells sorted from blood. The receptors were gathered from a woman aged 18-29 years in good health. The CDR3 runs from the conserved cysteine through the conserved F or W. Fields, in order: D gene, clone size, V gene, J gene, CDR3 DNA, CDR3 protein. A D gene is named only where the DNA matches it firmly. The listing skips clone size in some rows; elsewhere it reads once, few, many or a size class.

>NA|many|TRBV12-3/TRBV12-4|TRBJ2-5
TGTGCCAGCAGCCCGGGCTCGGTCTCAAACCAAGAGACCCAGTACTTC
CASSPGSVSNQETQYF
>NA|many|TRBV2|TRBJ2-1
TGTGCCAGCAGGCCCCGTCGAGATGAGCAGTTCTTC
CASRPRRDEQFF
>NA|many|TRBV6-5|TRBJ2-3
TGTGCCAGCAGTTACGACGACTACACCAGCACAGATACGCAGTATTTT
CASSYDDYTSTDTQYF
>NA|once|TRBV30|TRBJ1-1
TGTGCCTGGAGAGGGGTCATGAACACTGAAGCTTTCTTT
CAWRGVMNTEAFF
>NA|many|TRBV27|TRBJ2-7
TGTGCCAGCAGTCCGACCTGGGACCACTCCTACGAGCAGTACTTC
CASSPTWDHSYEQYF
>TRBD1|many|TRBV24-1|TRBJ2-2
TGTGCCACCAGTGACCGGGACAGGCTCCTGGACACCGGGGAGCTGTTTTTT
CATSDRDRLLDTGELFF
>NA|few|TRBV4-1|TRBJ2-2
TGCGCCAGCAGCCAAGGATGGGTGGACACCGGGGAGCTGTTTTTT
CASSQGWVDTGELFF
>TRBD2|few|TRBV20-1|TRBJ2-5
TGCAGTGCTAGAGATCTTCGCGGGGGGCAAGAGACCCAGTACTTC
CSARDLRGGQETQYF
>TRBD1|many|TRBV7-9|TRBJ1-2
TGTGCCAGCATCGGACAGGGAGGATATGGCTACACCTTC
CASIGQGGYGYTF
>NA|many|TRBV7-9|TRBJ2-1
TGTGCCAGCAGCTTAACGGGACTGAATGAGCAGTTCTTC
CASSLTGLNEQFF
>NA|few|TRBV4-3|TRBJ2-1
TGCGCCAGCAGCCAAGGTAGCGGCCCCTCCACTTCCTACAATGAGCAGTTCTTC
CASSQGSGPSTSYNEQFF
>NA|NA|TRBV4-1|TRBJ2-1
TGCGCCAGCAGCCAACTCCGGTACAATGAGCAGTTCTTC
CASSQLRYNEQFF
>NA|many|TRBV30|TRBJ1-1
TGTGCCTGGAGTTCCGGGCGGACCCCTGAAGCTTTCTTT
CAWSSGRTPEAFF
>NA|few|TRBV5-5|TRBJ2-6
TGTGCCAGCAGCTTGGGTTCCGCTAGCTCTGGGGCCAACGTCCTGACTTTC
CASSLGSASSGANVLTF
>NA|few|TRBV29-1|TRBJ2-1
TGCAGCGTTGTGGGGAACTACAATGAGCAGTTCTTC
CSVVGNYNEQFF
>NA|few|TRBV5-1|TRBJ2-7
TGCGCCAGCAGCTTGGGGGAAATCTACGAGCAGTACTTC
CASSLGEIYEQYF
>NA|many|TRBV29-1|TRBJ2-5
TGCAGCGTCTTGGCGGAGACCCAGTACTTC
CSVLAETQYF
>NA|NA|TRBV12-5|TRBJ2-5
TGTGCTAGTGGTTTGGATCTCCCGGACAGAGAGACCCAGTACTTC
CASGLDLPDRETQYF
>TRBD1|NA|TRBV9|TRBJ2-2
TGTGCCAGCAGCGTCCCCCGGACAGGGGGCCCCACCGGGGAGCTGTTTTTT
CASSVPRTGGPTGELFF
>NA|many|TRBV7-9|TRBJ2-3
TGTGCCAGCAGCTGGGGGGTTAGTCAAGATACGCAGTATTTT
CASSWGVSQDTQYF
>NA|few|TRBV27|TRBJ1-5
TGTGCCAGCAGCGGACAGCGCAATCAGCCCCAGCATTTT
CASSGQRNQPQHF
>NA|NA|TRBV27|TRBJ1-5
TGTGCCAGCAGTTTATTCTCCCGGGACAATCAGCCCCAGCATTTT
CASSLFSRDNQPQHF
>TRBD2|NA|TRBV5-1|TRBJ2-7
TGCGCCAGCAGCTCGACTAGCGGGTTCTCCTACGAGCAGTACTTC
CASSSTSGFSYEQYF
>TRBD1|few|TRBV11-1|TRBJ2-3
TGTGCCAGCAGCAAAACGACAGGGAACATACCTAGCACAGATACGCAGTATTTT
CASSKTTGNIPSTDTQYF
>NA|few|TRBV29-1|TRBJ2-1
TGCAGCGTTCGAATGGGGGGTGTTCATAATGAGCAGTTCTTC
CSVRMGGVHNEQFF
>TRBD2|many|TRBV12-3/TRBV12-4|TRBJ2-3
TGTACCCTCTCGGGGACTAGCGGGTTTCGTCCTAGCACAGATACGCAGTATTTT
CTLSGTSGFRPSTDTQYF
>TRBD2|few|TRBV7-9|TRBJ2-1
TGTGCCAGCAGTACTAGCGTCGGACGATACAATGAGCAGTTCTTC
CASSTSVGRYNEQFF
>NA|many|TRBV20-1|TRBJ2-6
TGCAGTGCTGTCGGTATTGGGGCCAACGTCCTGACTTTC
CSAVGIGANVLTF
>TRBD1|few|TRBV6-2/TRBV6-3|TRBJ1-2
TGTGCCAGCAGTATCGGGACAGCCTATGGCTACACCTTC
CASSIGTAYGYTF
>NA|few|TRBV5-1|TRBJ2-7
TGCGCCAGCTCCATCGGCTACGAGCAGTACTTC
CASSIGYEQYF
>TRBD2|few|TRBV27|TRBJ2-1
TGTGCCAGCAGTGCGGGAGCCCGACCCTACAATGAGCAGTTCTTC
CASSAGARPYNEQFF
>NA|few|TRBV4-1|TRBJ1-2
TGCGCCAGCAGCCTGGCGACAGTCAACTATGGCTACACCTTC
CASSLATVNYGYTF
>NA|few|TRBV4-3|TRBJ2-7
TGCGCCAGCAGCCCCTCAGCGGCCTCCTACGAGCAGTACTTC
CASSPSAASYEQYF
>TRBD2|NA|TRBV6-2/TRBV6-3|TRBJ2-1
TGTGCCAGCAGTCTCACCCCCGGACTAGCGGGGGGAAAGAGCTCCTACAATGAGCAGTTCTTC
CASSLTPGLAGGKSSYNEQFF
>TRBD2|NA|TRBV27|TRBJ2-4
TGTGCCAGCGCAGGACTAGCGGGAGGGAAAAACATTCAGTACTTC
CASAGLAGGKNIQYF
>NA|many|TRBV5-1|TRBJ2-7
TGCGCCAGCAGCTTAGTTCAGGACACCTACGAGCAGTACTTC
CASSLVQDTYEQYF
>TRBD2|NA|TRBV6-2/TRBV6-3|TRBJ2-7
TGTGCCAGCACCTGGACTAGCGCAAAGTCGGACTACGAGCAGTACTTC
CASTWTSAKSDYEQYF
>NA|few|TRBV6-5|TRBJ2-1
TGTGCCAGCAGTTACTCGAGGGGGTCGAGTGATGAGCAGTTCTTC
CASSYSRGSSDEQFF
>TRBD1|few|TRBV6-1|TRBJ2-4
TGTGCCAGCAGTCCCGGGACAGGGGTTCCCAAAAACATTCAGTACTTC
CASSPGTGVPKNIQYF
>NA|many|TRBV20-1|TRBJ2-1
TGCAGTGCTTCAGTCGGGACGACAAGCTACAATGAGCAGTTCTTC
CSASVGTTSYNEQFF
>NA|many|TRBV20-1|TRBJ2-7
TGCAGTGTGAGGCTCGGCGGAACCTACGAGCAGTACTTC
CSVRLGGTYEQYF
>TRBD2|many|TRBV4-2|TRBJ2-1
TGTGCCAGCAGCCCCCGGACTAGCGGGAGCGATACCTACAATGAGCAGTTCTTC
CASSPRTSGSDTYNEQFF